Listed below are T cell receptor beta chains from one sample, sequenced in a study of T cells of healthy individuals. Via MiXCR, TCRdb re-called the 5' RACE reads, giving one row per CDR3 protein. The sample lists 60,000 to 75,000 distinct CDR3 sequences, around 15% seen once, with approximately 4.7% in the top ten. Receptors originate from a human donor in good health. Each CDR3 is given without its conserved first and last residue. D genes are given only for firm matches.

j_gene: TRBJ2-7
d_gene: -
v_gene: TRBV28
CDR3aa: ASSQAQRRYEQY

j_gene: TRBJ2-3
d_gene: TRBD2
v_gene: TRBV6-5
CDR3aa: ASSRTSGGAETQY

j_gene: TRBJ2-1
d_gene: TRBD1
v_gene: TRBV28
CDR3aa: ASSLKWFGTANNEQF

j_gene: TRBJ2-3
d_gene: TRBD2
v_gene: TRBV7-7
CDR3aa: ASSPGTSTDTQY

j_gene: TRBJ1-2
d_gene: -
v_gene: TRBV29-1
CDR3aa: SVEGTGLYGYT

j_gene: TRBJ2-5
d_gene: -
v_gene: TRBV7-9
CDR3aa: ASRNTETQY

j_gene: TRBJ2-1
d_gene: -
v_gene: TRBV29-1
CDR3aa: SGGQLGEEQF

j_gene: TRBJ1-1
d_gene: -
v_gene: TRBV14
CDR3aa: ASSFTPRGNTEAF

j_gene: TRBJ2-1
d_gene: TRBD2
v_gene: TRBV7-9
CDR3aa: ASSPRTSGEGDEQF

j_gene: TRBJ2-5
d_gene: TRBD2
v_gene: TRBV7-2
CDR3aa: ASSLKWRGGVEETQY

j_gene: TRBJ1-4
d_gene: -
v_gene: TRBV28
CDR3aa: ASSSITGLFEKLF